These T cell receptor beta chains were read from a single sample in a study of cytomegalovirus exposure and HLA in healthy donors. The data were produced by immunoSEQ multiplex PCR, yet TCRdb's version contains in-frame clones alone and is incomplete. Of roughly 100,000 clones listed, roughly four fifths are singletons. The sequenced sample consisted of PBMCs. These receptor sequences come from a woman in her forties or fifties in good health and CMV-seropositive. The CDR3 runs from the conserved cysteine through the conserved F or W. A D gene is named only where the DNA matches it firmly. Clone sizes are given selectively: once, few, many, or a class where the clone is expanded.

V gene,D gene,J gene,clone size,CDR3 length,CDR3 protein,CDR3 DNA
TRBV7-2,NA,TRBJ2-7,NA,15,CASSLFSGHNYEQYF,TGTGCCAGCAGCTTATTTTCGGGACACAACTACGAGCAGTACTTC
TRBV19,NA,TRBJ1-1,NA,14,CASSIEGAETEAFF,TGTGCCAGTAGTATAGAGGGGGCAGAAACTGAAGCTTTCTTT
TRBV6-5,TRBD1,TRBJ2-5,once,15,CASSYTGTGPETQYF,TGTGCCAGCAGTTACACGGGGACAGGGCCAGAGACCCAGTACTTC
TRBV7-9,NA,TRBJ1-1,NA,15,CSSSDVRGGYTEAFF,TGTTCCAGCAGCGACGTACGGGGGGGTTACACTGAAGCTTTCTTT
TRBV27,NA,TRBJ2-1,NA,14,CASSLRKQGDEQFF,TGTGCCAGCAGTTTACGTAAGCAGGGCGATGAGCAGTTCTTC
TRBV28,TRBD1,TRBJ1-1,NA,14,CASSSGGEGTEAFF,TGTGCCAGCAGTTCAGGGGGCGAGGGCACTGAAGCTTTCTTT
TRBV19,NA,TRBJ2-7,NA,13,CASSIIGTYEQYF,TGTGCCAGTAGTATAATTGGCACCTACGAGCAGTACTTC
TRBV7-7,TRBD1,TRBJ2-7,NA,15,CASSVDGTGGHEQYF,TGTGCTAGCAGCGTAGACGGGACAGGGGGTCACGAGCAGTACTTC
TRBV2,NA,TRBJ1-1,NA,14,CASSFYRDTTEAFF,TGTGCCAGCAGTTTCTACAGGGACACGACCGAAGCTTTCTTT
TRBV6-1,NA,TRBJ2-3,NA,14,CASSFGTSTDTQYF,TGTGCCAGCAGTTTCGGGACTAGCACAGATACGCAGTATTTT